The source of this T cell receptor beta chain is a study of blood T cell repertoires in COVID-19. At the level of the study: Collection of acute and convalescent COVID-19 samples took place in the United States, Italy and Spain.

The CDR3 loop spans 13 amino acids. Germline V lookup: CDR1 LNHDA, CDR2 SQIVND (reference sequence). The Seattle patients, enrolled during active infection, were followed longitudinally. In regard to this clone: Germline is not matched at one junction end, which may reflect a read error.

As processed by the authors: From reference gene primer amplification, estimates of nucleated cell counts were derived. Here immunoSEQ multiplex PCR was the method, and the copy in TCRdb shows in-frame clones only, minus some. The D gene and trimming were derived from the DNA, and the V and J assignments and clone size from that table. The data show nearly 350,000 clones, about nine tenths seen once. The rearrangement joins TRBV19 to TRBJ1-1; the match to TRBD1 covers 8 bases. The receptor was isolated from a woman between 65 and 79 years old with COVID-19, enrolled during active disease. The sequencing input was peripheral blood. The CDR3 spells CASSIWKQGGYIF. Here the CDR3 DNA reads TGTGCCAGTAGTATATGGAAACAGGGGGGGTATATCTTT.